The 12 T cell receptor beta chains below come from one sample, sequenced in a study of blood T cell repertoires in COVID-19. The table came from immunoSEQ multiplex PCR; TCRdb's copy has only in-frame clones and leaves some out. Of 180,000 or so clones in the sample, around 80% were seen once. The sample was PBMCs or T cells enriched from blood (not recorded which). The receptors were sampled from a man in his 60s who had been exposed to COVID-19.

Concerning this clone: Other nucleotide sequences from this sample produce the same CDR3. The gene calls are TRBV2 and TRBJ2-3; the match to TRBD1 covers 10 bases. CDR1 is SNHLY, CDR2 FYNNEI, per germline. The J segment lost 3 bases and the V segment lost 8 bases, leaving 2 bases of the junction unmatched. The CDR3 has 13 residues. The CDR3 loop is CASRDRGTDTQYF. The CDR3 DNA reads as TGTGCCAGCCGGGACAGGGGAACAGATACGCAGTATTTT.

This chain links TRBV25-1 with TRBJ1-2; possible D gene TRBD1, 5 bases. V gave up 6 bases and J gave up 6 bases, with 14 bases separating them. This CDR3 has 13 amino acids. Per germline, CDR1 MGHDK and CDR2 SYGVNS. The CDR3 spells CASRAAGLDGYTF. The CDR3 region has the DNA TGTGCCAGCAGGGCTGCGGGGCTGGATGGCTACACCTTC.

The chain uses TRBV5-6 and TRBJ1-2; TRBD1 might be the D (5 bases). Germline-derived CDR1 and CDR2 are SGHDT and YYEEEE. The CDR3 totals 13 residues. V was pared by 3 bases and J by 6 bases, with 12 bases between. CDR3 coding DNA: TGTGCCAGCAGCTCCCGGGGGAGGGATGGCTACACCTTC. It translates to CASSSRGRDGYTF.

This chain links TRBV7-9 with TRBJ2-7, with 8 nucleotides matching TRBD1. V was clipped by 1 base and J by 4 bases; unmatched bases: 9. The CDR3 is 16 residues long. Germline V lookup: CDR1 SEHNR, CDR2 FQNEAQ (reference sequence). CDR3 nucleotides: TGTGCCAGCAGCTTAGGAACTGGACAGGGTTCGTACGAGCAGTACTTC. This sequence encodes CASSLGTGQGSYEQYF.

This chain links TRBV4-2 with TRBJ1-3, with D hard to call. The CDR3 is made up of 18 amino acids. Germline lookup yields CDR1 LGHNA and CDR2 YNFKEQ. The V end was cut by 0 bases, the J end by 0 bases, with 15 bases between. Written as DNA, the CDR3 is TGTGCCAGCAGCCAAGAGTTTTGGTTGGCAGACTCTGGAAACACCATATATTTT. Amino acid sequence: CASSQEFWLADSGNTIYF.

This clone occurred a few times. The J gene is TRBJ1-2, the V gene TRBV4-1; tentative D call: TRBD1 (5 bases). The germline gives CDR1 MGHRA, CDR2 YSYEKL. This CDR3 region has 16 residues. V was clipped by 1 base and J by 3 bases, with 15 bases between them. The CDR3: CASSQGGGDLHYGYTF. In nucleotides, the CDR3 is TGCGCCAGCAGCCAAGGTGGGGGGGACCTCCACTATGGCTACACCTTC.

This chain connects TRBV11-2 to TRBJ2-7; D may be TRBD1 (6 bases). Germline CDR1 SGHAT, CDR2 FQNNGV. V lost 1 base to trimming and J lost 2 bases, with 9 bases between them. CDR3 length: 14 amino acids. The CDR3 protein is CASSLVQGAYEQYF. For the CDR3, the DNA is TGTGCCAGCAGCTTAGTACAGGGAGCCTACGAGCAGTACTTC.

The J gene is TRBJ2-7, the V gene TRBV6-5; TRBD1 is a possible D gene (6 bases). The V end lost 6 bases, the J end lost 7 bases, and 16 bases lay between the germline ends. There are 13 residues in the CDR3. Germline CDR1 and CDR2: MNHEY and SVGAGI. The CDR3 nucleotides read TGTGCCAGCAGCTATACCCGGACAGAAGAGCAGTACTTC. Its protein is CASSYTRTEEQYF.

J is TRBJ1-1 and V is TRBV6-1; 8 bases agree with TRBD1. The J segment lost 0 bases and the V segment lost 4 bases, leaving 7 bases of the junction unmatched. The CDR3 contains 16 residues. Germline CDR1 MNHNS, CDR2 SASEGT. This chain's CDR3 is CASSGDRGPVNTEAFF. DNA for the CDR3: TGTGCCAGCAGTGGCGACAGGGGCCCGGTGAACACTGAAGCTTTCTTT.

The CDR3 coding sequence is TGTGCCAGTAGTATCGGACGGGGAAGCTACACCTTC. Protein sequence: CASSIGRGSYTF. This chain connects TRBV19 to TRBJ1-2; D is undetermined. The V and J ends lost 3 bases and 9 bases respectively, with 11 bases between them. The CDR3 runs to 12 residues. CDR1 LNHDA and CDR2 SQIVND come from the germline V gene (reference sequence).

The CDR3, as DNA: TGTGCCAGCAGTTACCCTGGACAGAACACTGAAGCTTTCTTT. It is translated as CASSYPGQNTEAFF. This chain uses TRBV6-5 with TRBJ1-1; perhaps TRBD1 as D (5 bases). Germline V lookup: CDR1 MNHEY, CDR2 SVGAGI. CDR3 length: 14 residues. V lost 2 bases to trimming and J lost 1 base, with 8 bases between them.

This clone was observed a few times. The rearrangement links TRBV2 to TRBJ1-2, with a possible D match to TRBD1 (5 bases). The V gene's germline CDR1 is SNHLY and CDR2 FYNNEI. This CDR3 region has 14 residues. The V end was cut by 6 bases, the J end by 2 bases, with 13 bases between. CDR3 region: CASRQTVTNYGYTF. CDR3 sequence (DNA): TGTGCCAGCAGACAGACAGTCACCAACTATGGCTACACCTTC.